A single sample gave rise to the 30 T cell receptor beta chains below, sequenced in a study of T-cell memory formation after mild COVID-19. TCRdb independently ran MiXCR on the 5' RACE reads; one entry per CDR3 protein. This table holds approximately 490,000 distinct CDR3 sequences, about a fifth found once. Sequenced: PBMCs or a T cell subset sorted from them (not recorded which). All receptors derive from an adult woman who had mild COVID-19 (a few samples of this study predate the infection). Cell type and time point are not known.

This clonotype was recorded a few times. V usage is TRBV12-3 or TRBV12-4 and J usage is TRBJ1-5, with D maybe TRBD1 (5 bases). With 3 bases removed from V and 16 bases from J, the gap between germline ends came to 16 bases. CDR3 size: 12 residues. CDR3 nucleotide sequence: TGTGCCAGCAGTTTCCTTCAGGGACCGGAACATTTT. It specifies CASSFLQGPEHF.

This clonotype was seen ten or more times. The V and J genes are TRBV4-3 and TRBJ2-7; D is possibly TRBD1 or TRBD2 (5 bases each). The CDR3 extends over 13 amino acids. Trimming pared 3 bases from V and 5 bases from J, leaving 11 bases between. CDR1 is LGHNA, CDR2 YSLEER, per germline. In DNA, the CDR3 is TGCGCCAGCAGCCATCCGGGGCAGAACGAGCAGTACTTC. Translation: CASSHPGQNEQYF.

Ten or more counts support this clonotype. This rearrangement joins TRBV12-3 or TRBV12-4 to TRBJ2-7; 8 bases match TRBD1. Losses at the gene ends were 5 bases for V and 2 bases for J; bases not matched to a gene: 8. The CDR3 extends over 15 amino acids. As DNA, the CDR3 is TGTGCCAGCAGTCCAGGGACAGGATCTACCTACGAGCAGTACTTC. This gives the protein CASSPGTGSTYEQYF.

The rearrangement uses TRBV7-8 and TRBJ2-5; tentatively, D is TRBD1 or TRBD2 (7 bases each). CDR1 and CDR2 (germline): SGHVS, FQNEAQ. The CDR3 covers 14 residues. Trimming cost V 4 bases and J 4 bases, with 13 bases left between them. The CDR3 protein is CASSSTGRAETQYF. The CDR3 DNA is TGTGCCAGCAGCTCGACAGGGAGGGCAGAGACCCAGTACTTC.

This clonotype was seen a handful of times. The rearrangement uses TRBV7-8 and TRBJ2-3, with 9 nucleotides matching TRBD2. Losses at the gene ends were 3 bases for V and 4 bases for J; bases not matched to a gene: 11. The germline gives CDR1 SGHVS, CDR2 FQNEAQ. The CDR3 length is 17 residues. CDR3 nucleotide sequence: TGTGCCAGCAGCTTCGCGGGGGGGCGAAGAGGGGCAGATACGCAGTATTTT. This translates into CASSFAGGRRGADTQYF.

This clonotype has a count of ten or more. J is TRBJ1-6 and V is TRBV5-5; D remains ambiguous. The germline V gene encodes CDR1 SGHKS and CDR2 YYEKEE (reference sequence). The CDR3 spans 13 residues. With 0 bases removed from V and 8 bases from J, the gap between germline ends came to 6 bases. The CDR3 loop is CASSLAWDSPLHF. DNA for the CDR3: TGTGCCAGCAGCTTGGCCTGGGATTCACCCCTCCACTTT.

The chain links TRBV18 to TRBJ1-1, with TRBD1 matching 9 bases. Trimming cost V 5 bases and J 1 base; bases outside gene matches: 8. The CDR3 is 16 residues long. Per the germline V gene, CDR1 is KGHSH and CDR2 is LQKENI. The CDR3, as DNA: TGTGCCAGCTCAGTCGGGACAGGGATACCGAACACTGAAGCTTTCTTT. This encodes CASSVGTGIPNTEAFF. The full variable domain, its missing parts supplied by reference TRBV18 and TRBJ1-1, is NAGVMQNPRHLVRRRGQEARLRCSPMKGHSHVYWYRQLPEEGLKFMVYLQKENIIDESGMPKERFSAEFPKEGPSILRIQQVVRGDSAAYFCASSVGTGIPNTEAFFGQGTRLTVV.

This clonotype was detected a few times. This rearrangement joins TRBV3-1 to TRBJ2-1; 7 nucleotides agree with TRBD1. The germline CDR1 and CDR2 sequences are LGHDT and YNNKEL (reference sequence). The CDR3 is 18 residues long. After removal of 0 bases from V and 0 bases from J, the junction contained 8 bases not matched to a gene. CDR3: CASSQDGIGGLSYNEQFF. Written as DNA, the CDR3 is TGTGCCAGCAGCCAAGACGGGATAGGGGGCCTCTCCTACAATGAGCAGTTCTTC.

This clonotype was detected only a few times. The V and J genes are TRBV24-1 and TRBJ2-2, with D uncertain. CDR3 length: 16 amino acids. V was trimmed by 1 base and J by 1 base, leaving 9 bases between them. In germline, CDR1 is KGHDR, CDR2 SFDVKD. CDR3 residues: CATSDFSHKNTGELFF. In nucleotides, the CDR3 is TGTGCCACCAGTGATTTTAGTCACAAGAACACCGGGGAGCTGTTTTTT.

In regard to this clonotype: The germline gene is not matched at one end of the junction; a read error may be the cause. The CDR3 protein is CASSPASGRDTDTHYF. CDR3 nucleotide sequence: TGTGCCAGCAGTCCTGCTAGCGGGAGGGACACAGATACGCATTATTTT. The rearrangement joins TRBV7-8 to TRBJ2-3; 12 bases line up with TRBD2. This CDR3 is 16 amino acids long. Germline loops: CDR1 SGHVS, CDR2 FQNEAQ.

This chain uses TRBV9 with TRBJ2-6; no reliable D call. In germline, CDR1 is SGDLS, CDR2 YYNGEE. The V and J ends lost 4 bases and 0 bases respectively, with 11 bases between them. This CDR3 has 16 residues. CDR3: CASSFAISSGANVLTF. The CDR3 DNA reads TGTGCCAGCAGCTTCGCTATCAGCTCTGGGGCCAACGTCCTGACTTTC.

This rearrangement joins TRBV12-3 or TRBV12-4 to TRBJ1-2; 9 bases are a match to TRBD1. This CDR3 contains 18 residues. Trimming cost V 1 base and J 8 bases; bases outside gene matches: 17. The CDR3 loop is CASSLDHRGTGSISGYTF. CDR3 nucleotide sequence: TGTGCCAGCAGTTTAGACCACCGTGGGACAGGGTCTATAAGCGGCTACACCTTC.

The CDR3 nucleotides are TGTGCCAGCCGAGGCGGTGGGGAGACCCAGTACTTC. It yields the protein CASRGGGETQYF. This chain connects TRBV3-1 to TRBJ2-5; D gene ambiguous. The germline V gene encodes CDR1 LGHDT and CDR2 YNNKEL (reference sequence). V was clipped by 8 bases and J by 5 bases, with 12 bases between them. CDR3 length: 12 residues.

The chain recombines TRBV3-1 with TRBJ2-3; 10 bases are shared with TRBD2. The CDR3 has 16 amino acids. The V segment lost 0 bases and the J segment 3 bases; nucleotides outside the gene matches: 3. Per germline, CDR1 LGHDT and CDR2 YNNKEL (reference sequence). This chain's CDR3 is CASSQEVAGGTDTQYF. As DNA, the CDR3 is TGTGCCAGCAGCCAAGAGGTAGCGGGGGGAACAGATACGCAGTATTTT.

This clonotype was observed a handful of times. The V and J genes are TRBV18 and TRBJ2-3; D perhaps matches TRBD2 (5 bases). The CDR3 is 14 amino acids. Germline-derived CDR1 and CDR2 are KGHSH and LQKENI. V was pared by 8 bases and J by 3 bases, with 15 bases between. CDR3: CASTTSGVTDTQYF. CDR3 bases: TGTGCCAGCACAACCTCCGGGGTTACAGATACGCAGTATTTT.

Ten or more counts support this clonotype. This rearrangement joins TRBV19 to TRBJ2-1; D might be TRBD1 (6 bases). Germline V gives CDR1 LNHDA, CDR2 SQIVND (reference sequence). This CDR3 has 15 residues. Trimming removed 6 bases from V and 5 bases from J, with 17 bases in between. The CDR3 region is CASSLTIQGHNEQFF. In DNA form, the CDR3 reads TGTGCCAGTAGCTTAACAATACAGGGTCACAATGAGCAGTTCTTC.

The sample holds a few counts of this clonotype. V and J are TRBV27 and TRBJ1-2, with TRBD1 matching over 12 bases. This CDR3 has 16 amino acids. Trimming removed 4 bases from V and 6 bases from J; junction bases left unmatched: 9. Germline-derived CDR1 and CDR2 are MNHEY and SMNVEV (reference sequence). The CDR3 DNA sequence: TGTGCCAGCAGTTGGCGGGACAGGGGGCGCTCGGATGGCTACACCTTC. Translation gives CASSWRDRGRSDGYTF.

This chain links TRBV6-2 or TRBV6-3 with TRBJ1-5; 8 bases line up with TRBD1. V lost 2 bases to trimming and J lost 5 bases; unmatched junction nucleotides: 8. From germline, CDR1 is MNHEY and CDR2 SVGEGT. There are 16 residues in the CDR3. The DNA for the CDR3 is TGTGCCAGCAGTTACCCCGACAGGGGAGGTTATCAGCCCCAGCATTTT. It codes for CASSYPDRGGYQPQHF.

This clonotype was counted ten times or more. The V gene is TRBV2, the J gene TRBJ2-7, with 13 nucleotides matching TRBD2. Germline assignment: CDR1 SNHLY and CDR2 FYNNEI. V was clipped by 6 bases and J by 3 bases; unmatched bases: 2. The CDR3 is 14 residues long. CDR3 residues: CASRGLAGRYEQYF. The CDR3 region has the DNA TGTGCCAGCAGGGGACTAGCGGGACGCTACGAGCAGTACTTC. The variable domain in full, with the rest retrieved from reference TRBV2 and TRBJ2-7, is EPEVTQTPSHQVTQMGQEVILRCVPISNHLYFYWYRQILGQKVEFLVSFYNNEISEKSEIFDDQFSVERPDGSNFTLKIRSTKLEDSAMYFCASRGLAGRYEQYFGPGTRLTVT.

CDR3 nucleotide sequence: TGTGCCAGCAGCCAGTACAGGGGCGGAAGCACAGATACGCAGTATTTT. This gives the protein CASSQYRGGSTDTQYF. The chain links TRBV7-9 to TRBJ2-3; 7 nucleotides match TRBD1. Germline V gene lookup returns CDR1 SEHNR and CDR2 FQNEAQ (reference sequence). V trimming: 5 bases; J trimming: 0 bases; junction bases outside the gene matches: 8. The CDR3 contains 16 residues. Looking up the rest from reference TRBV7-9 and TRBJ2-3 gives the full variable domain: DTGVSQNPRHKITKRGQNVTFRCDPISEHNRLYWYRQTLGQGPEFLTYFQNEAQLEKSRLLSDRFSAERPKGSFSTLEIQRTEQGDSAMYLCASSQYRGGSTDTQYFGPGTRLTVL.

This rearrangement joins TRBV7-9 to TRBJ2-1, with 11 positions matching TRBD2. V gave up 6 bases and J gave up 7 bases; unmatched junction bases: 11. Germline V gene lookup returns CDR1 SEHNR and CDR2 FQNEAQ (reference sequence). The CDR3 consists of 16 residues. CDR3 sequence (DNA): TGTGCCAGCAGACTTGTAGCGGGAGGGCCAAGAAATGAGCAGTTCTTC. This encodes CASRLVAGGPRNEQFF.

At least ten counts were recorded for this clonotype. This chain connects TRBV10-3 to TRBJ2-5; 14 nucleotides line up with TRBD2. This CDR3 contains 16 residues. Germline V lookup: CDR1 ENHRY, CDR2 SYGVKD. V gave up 6 bases and J gave up 5 bases; unmatched junction bases: 8. CDR3 DNA sequence: TGTGCCATCAGCTCGGGACTAGCGGGAGCCAGTGAGACCCAGTACTTC. Translation gives CAISSGLAGASETQYF.

CDR3: CASGNRALTEAFF. The CDR3 DNA reads as TGTGCCAGCGGCAACAGGGCGCTCACTGAAGCTTTCTTT. This chain links TRBV6-1 with TRBJ1-1, with D perhaps matching TRBD1 (6 bases). The CDR3 is made up of 13 amino acids. In germline, CDR1 is MNHNS, CDR2 SASEGT. Trimming stripped 8 bases from V and 4 bases from J, with 14 bases between.

The chain carries TRBV6-1 and TRBJ1-4; no clear D gene. The ends were cut back, 2 bases at V and 16 bases at J, with 11 bases in the middle. Germline CDR1 and CDR2: MNHNS and SASEGT. The CDR3 covers 11 residues. This CDR3 is CASSEPRIPFF. As DNA, the CDR3 is TGTGCCAGCAGTGAACCCCGGATCCCGTTTTTT.

This clonotype appeared a few times. This rearrangement joins TRBV6-5 to TRBJ2-1; 7 bases map to TRBD2. Looked up from germline, CDR1 is MNHEY and CDR2 is SVGAGI. Losses at the gene ends were 4 bases for V and 2 bases for J; bases not matched to a gene: 8. The CDR3 totals 16 residues. CDR3 nucleotides: TGTGCCAGCAGTTTCCCGCGGGAGTCTCCCTACAATGAGCAGTTCTTC. Translation: CASSFPRESPYNEQFF.

The genes are TRBV19 and TRBJ2-7; D ambiguous. V lost 1 base and J 2 bases, leaving 9 bases between the germline ends. The germline CDR1 and CDR2 sequences are LNHDA and SQIVND (reference sequence). The CDR3 runs 14 residues. The CDR3 DNA sequence: TGTGCCAGTAGTATAGGTTCAGACCCCTACGAGCAGTACTTC. It yields the protein CASSIGSDPYEQYF.

The chain is built from TRBV5-1 and TRBJ2-7; D is tentatively TRBD1 or TRBD2 (5 bases each). Germline V gene data show CDR1 as SGHRS and CDR2 as YFSETQ. V gave up 4 bases and J gave up 0 bases, with 11 bases separating them. The length of the CDR3 is 14 residues. CDR3 region: CASSVRDDSYEQYF. The CDR3 DNA is TGCGCCAGCAGCGTCCGGGACGACTCCTACGAGCAGTACTTC. Based on the CDR3 plus reference TRBV5-1 and TRBJ2-7, the full variable domain is KAGVTQTPRYLIKTRGQQVTLSCSPISGHRSVSWYQQTPGQGLQFLFEYFSETQRNKGNFPGRFSGRQFSNSRSEMNVSTLELGDSALYLCASSVRDDSYEQYFGPGTRLTVT.

This clonotype has a handful of counts. This chain joins TRBV19 and TRBJ1-1; no reliable D call. CDR1 and CDR2 from the germline V gene are LNHDA and SQIVND (reference sequence). The CDR3 runs to 14 residues. Trimming removed 7 bases from V and 0 bases from J, with 12 bases in between. The CDR3 nucleotides are TGTGCCAGTATGAGACAAGGCATGAACACTGAAGCTTTCTTT. This codes for CASMRQGMNTEAFF.

This sequence joins TRBV5-4 and TRBJ1-1, with unresolved D. Germline loops: CDR1 SGHNT, CDR2 YYREEE (reference sequence). V was clipped by 4 bases and J by 4 bases, with 14 bases between them. The CDR3 has 14 amino acids. For the CDR3, the DNA is TGTGCCAGCAGCCCCGAAAGGAGTGGCACTGAAGCTTTCTTT. It is translated as CASSPERSGTEAFF.

This clonotype was observed a handful of times. The rearrangement joins TRBV7-3 to TRBJ2-3, with 9 bases identical to TRBD1. V shed 5 bases, J shed 2 bases, and the junction held 8 bases outside the gene matches. Germline-derived CDR1 and CDR2 are SGHTA and FQGTGA. The CDR3 consists of 16 residues. CDR3 coding DNA: TGTGCCAGCAGCGGCCGGGACAGGGATAACACAGATACGCAGTATTTT. Encoded protein: CASSGRDRDNTDTQYF.